This T cell receptor beta chain stems from a study of CD4 T cells in relation to SARS-CoV-2 and coronaviruses. The wider study: Median patient age was almost 40 years, spanning 21 to 72 years.

Cryopreserved PBMCs were CD4-enriched, then split into naive and memory cells. Measured with immunoSEQ multiplex PCR; TCRdb has only the in-frame clones, and not every one. The table has approximately 50,000 clones, around 92% seen once. The CDR3 extends over 15 amino acids. CDR1 and CDR2 (germline): SGDLS, YYNGEE. V lost 5 bases and J lost 3; bases outside the gene matches: 6. The chain employs TRBV9 and TRBJ2-2; 8 bases map to TRBD2. This sequence originates from an adult with COVID-19. Sequenced: naive CD4+ T cells from PBMCs. Subset of the sample: naive CD4+ T cells isolated by negative enrichment. The CDR3 reads CASREGLVDTGELFF. In DNA form, the CDR3 reads TGTGCCAGCAGGGAGGGACTAGTGGACACCGGGGAGCTGTTTTTT.